Below are 26 T cell receptor beta chains sequenced from a single sample in a study of Graves' ophthalmopathy and Graves' hyperthyroidism. The study amplified TCR beta CDR3 regions using RNA transcripts. HTBI-primed first-round RT-PCR preceded second-round multiplex PCR. TCRdb recomputed calls from the multiplex PCR reads with MiXCR, one row per CDR3 protein. The sample lists hundreds of thousands of distinct CDR3 sequences, about 20% occurring once. Input material: peripheral blood. Receptors were obtained from a young woman with stable Graves' hyperthyroidism. Some clones in this sample may be carry-over from other donors' samples.

This clonotype was detected once. The rearrangement links TRBV2 to TRBJ2-7; no clear D. This CDR3 contains 14 residues. V lost 5 bases, J lost 0 bases, and 11 bases lay in between. Germline CDR1 is SNHLY and CDR2 is FYNNEI. CDR3 in DNA: TGTGCCAGCAGTACAGCGTATAGCTCCTACGAGCAGTACTTC. It specifies CASSTAYSSYEQYF.

This clonotype was recorded at least ten times. The gene calls are TRBV11-2 and TRBJ2-7, with D perhaps TRBD1 (5 bases). The ends were cut back, 7 bases at V and 5 bases at J, with 18 bases in the middle. Per germline, CDR1 SGHAT and CDR2 FQNNGV. This CDR3 spans 14 amino acids. This CDR3 reads CASTPEGAWDEQYF. The CDR3 DNA reads as TGTGCCAGCACCCCCGAAGGGGCCTGGGACGAGCAGTACTTC.

This clonotype was detected many times. The chain carries TRBV6-1 and TRBJ1-1; 7 bases match TRBD1. Germline V gene sequence: CDR1 MNHNS, CDR2 SASEGT. Unmatched junction bases numbered 7, after V lost 4 bases and J lost 5 bases. This CDR3 is built from 14 residues. CDR3 nucleotide sequence: TGTGCCAGCAGTGCGGCCCAGGGGGGGACTGAAGCTTTCTTT. It encodes CASSAAQGGTEAFF.

This clonotype was counted at least ten times. The chain employs TRBV29-1 and TRBJ2-2; D remains unclear. The CDR3 is 12 amino acids. V was clipped by 0 bases and J by 6 bases, with 5 bases between them. From germline, CDR1 is SQVTM and CDR2 ANQGSEA. Here the CDR3 DNA reads TGCAGCGTTGAAGAGTTGCCCGGGGAGCTGTTTTTT. Encoded protein: CSVEELPGELFF.

This clonotype was counted many times. The chain carries TRBV27 and TRBJ1-1, with 7 positions matching TRBD1. V lost 5 bases and J lost 1; bases outside the gene matches: 13. This CDR3 contains 17 residues. CDR1 and CDR2 from the germline V gene are MNHEY and SMNVEV (reference sequence). The CDR3 DNA reads as TGTGCCAGCAGTCCTACCCTCAGGGGGTGGGCGAACACTGAAGCTTTCTTT. Translation gives CASSPTLRGWANTEAFF.

A word on this clonotype: The missing conserved phenylalanine or tryptophan at the end of this CDR3 makes a read error likely. This chain's CDR3 is CASSEVPTGMNTEAFL. The CDR3 DNA follows: TGTGCCAGCAGTGAAGTCCCGACAGGGATGAACACTGAAGCTTTCCTT. This chain joins TRBV6-1 and TRBJ1-1; 7 bases agree with TRBD1. The CDR3 has 16 residues. Trimming removed 1 base from V and 0 bases from J; junction bases left unmatched: 5. The germline gives CDR1 MNHNS, CDR2 SASEGT.

This clonotype came up many times. The V gene is TRBV7-9, the J gene TRBJ1-2; possible D gene TRBD1, 5 bases. V was trimmed by 1 base and J by 6 bases, leaving 15 bases between them. The CDR3 covers 15 residues. The germline CDR1 and CDR2 sequences are SEHNR and FQNEAQ (reference sequence). The CDR3 DNA reads as TGTGCCAGCAGCTTAGGAGAGACAGCCCGACATGGCTACACCTTC. Translating gives CASSLGETARHGYTF.

This clonotype has at least ten counts. The rearrangement joins TRBV20-1 to TRBJ2-7, with a weak D call TRBD2 (6 bases). Germline V gene lookup returns CDR1 DFQATT and CDR2 SNEGSKA (reference sequence). The V gene lost 1 base and the J gene lost 3 bases, with 13 bases spanning the gap. The CDR3 consists of 14 residues. The CDR3 coding sequence is TGCAGTGCTAGAGGGGCGGGACGGTTCTACGAGCAGTACTTC. Amino acid sequence: CSARGAGRFYEQYF.

V usage is TRBV20-1 and J usage is TRBJ1-5; D is unclear. Per germline, CDR1 DFQATT and CDR2 SNEGSKA (reference sequence). The V end was cut by 3 bases, the J end by 1 base, with 4 bases between. The CDR3 totals 12 residues. This chain's CDR3 is CSARMSNQPQHF. Written as DNA, the CDR3 is TGCAGTGCTAGGATGAGCAATCAGCCCCAGCATTTT.

This clonotype has just one count. This rearrangement joins TRBV28 to TRBJ2-7; 7 positions match TRBD2. This CDR3 spans 15 amino acids. CDR1 is MDHEN and CDR2 is SYDVKM in the germline V gene. V lost 5 bases to trimming and J lost 5 bases; unmatched junction nucleotides: 12. The CDR3 nucleotides are TGTGCCAGCAGTGGGGGGGACGTCCGAAGGAACGAGCAGTACTTC. It yields the protein CASSGGDVRRNEQYF.

This clonotype was counted a single time. This chain connects TRBV6-1 to TRBJ1-2, with 7 positions matching TRBD1. Germline V lookup: CDR1 MNHNS, CDR2 SASEGT. The CDR3 sequence is 12 residues long. Trimming at V came to 7 bases and at J to 4 bases, leaving 3 bases not matched to a gene. CDR3 in amino acids: CASMGTVYGYTF. In nucleotides, the CDR3 is TGTGCCAGCATGGGGACAGTCTATGGCTACACCTTC.

DNA of the CDR3: TGTGCCAGCCGGCGAAACATGAACACTGAAGCTTTCTTT. Protein sequence: CASRRNMNTEAFF. The chain is built from TRBV12-3 or TRBV12-4 and TRBJ1-1; D is uncertain. The CDR3 has 13 amino acids. The germline V and J ends were trimmed by 8 bases and 0 bases, with 10 bases remaining between them.

This clonotype was observed many times. This sequence joins TRBV10-3 and TRBJ2-7; the match to TRBD2 covers 8 bases. Germline V lookup: CDR1 ENHRY, CDR2 SYGVKD. The CDR3 is made up of 13 amino acids. Trimming removed 6 bases from V and 2 bases from J; junction bases left unmatched: 3. The CDR3 DNA sequence: TGTGCCATCAGGGGACTAGTTACCTACGAGCAGTACTTC. Its protein is CAIRGLVTYEQYF.

This clonotype was seen repeatedly, ten times or more. The chain links TRBV11-2 to TRBJ1-3, with D possibly TRBD1 on 6 matching bases. The CDR3 spans 16 residues. Trimming pared 5 bases from V and 1 base from J, leaving 15 bases between. Per the germline V gene, CDR1 is SGHAT and CDR2 is FQNNGV. CDR3 residues: CASSPQGIASGNTIYF. CDR3 bases: TGTGCCAGCAGCCCACAGGGAATAGCGTCTGGAAACACCATATATTTT.

The CDR3 DNA is TGTGCCAGCAGCCACAGGAAGAGACAGGTGGTCAGCTACACCTTC. Amino acid sequence: CASSHRKRQVVSYTF. The V gene is TRBV6-2 or TRBV6-3, the J gene TRBJ1-2, with D perhaps TRBD1 (6 bases). This CDR3 has 15 residues. Germline-derived CDR1 and CDR2 are MNHEY and SVGEGT. Deletions cut 6 bases from V and 9 bases from J, with 23 bases between.

This clonotype was picked up many times. The rearrangement joins TRBV14 to TRBJ1-2; D is uncertain. With 3 bases removed from V and 0 bases from J, the gap between germline ends came to 8 bases. Looked up from germline, CDR1 is SGHDN and CDR2 is FVKESK. The CDR3 loop spans 14 amino acids. The CDR3 nucleotides read TGTGCCAGCAGCCACTCCAGAGCTAACTATGGCTACACCTTC. Its translation is CASSHSRANYGYTF.

Ten or more counts support this clonotype. The gene calls are TRBV15 and TRBJ1-1; no clear D gene. V was trimmed by 0 bases and J by 0 bases, leaving 5 bases between them. Germline CDR1 is LNHNV and CDR2 is YYDKDF (reference sequence). The CDR3 loop spans 14 amino acids. The CDR3 coding sequence is TGTGCCACCAGCAGAGATATGATGAACACTGAAGCTTTCTTT. It yields the protein CATSRDMMNTEAFF.

This clonotype was counted at least ten times. The chain employs TRBV12-3 or TRBV12-4 and TRBJ2-7; the D is unclear. The V and J ends lost 5 bases and 2 bases respectively, with 13 bases between them. The CDR3 length is 14 residues. The CDR3, as DNA: TGTGCCAGCAGTCGAACCGAGAGCCCCTACGAGCAGTACTTC. As protein: CASSRTESPYEQYF.

Note on this clonotype: A read error may be the cause here, since a much bigger clone is one base away. Since the CDR3 does not end with the conserved phenylalanine or tryptophan, this likely comes from a read error. V gene TRBV6-5 combines with J gene TRBJ1-2; no reliable D call. CDR1 is MNHEY and CDR2 is SVGAGI in the germline V gene. Trimming pared 4 bases from V and 3 bases from J, leaving 9 bases between. The CDR3 consists of 13 residues. The CDR3 DNA reads as TGTGCCAGCAGTTTTTCGGTTTACTATGGCTACACCATC. Translated, it gives CASSFSVYYGYTI.

The table lists this clonotype with many counts. The gene calls are TRBV2 and TRBJ2-7, with 9 bases aligning to TRBD1. The CDR3 spans 15 residues. V lost 0 bases to trimming and J lost 3 bases; unmatched junction nucleotides: 3. CDR1 and CDR2 from the germline V gene are SNHLY and FYNNEI. In DNA, the CDR3 is TGTGCCAGCAGTGAAGCGACAGGGGGTTTCTACGAGCAGTACTTC. It codes for CASSEATGGFYEQYF.

This clonotype was seen a few times. The chain uses TRBV3-1 and TRBJ2-7; perhaps TRBD2 as D (6 bases). The V and J ends lost 5 bases and 3 bases respectively, with 17 bases between them. The CDR3 covers 15 residues. Looked up from germline, CDR1 is LGHDT and CDR2 is YNNKEL (reference sequence). The CDR3 here is CASSSEAGTNYEQYF. In nucleotides, the CDR3 is TGTGCCAGCAGCTCCGAGGCGGGAACCAACTACGAGCAGTACTTC.

The table lists this clonotype with many counts. The chain combines TRBV6-1 with TRBJ1-5; 8 bases match TRBD1. V trimming: 2 bases; J trimming: 2 bases; junction bases outside the gene matches: 11. In germline, CDR1 is MNHNS, CDR2 SASEGT. This CDR3 contains 18 residues. CDR3 DNA: TGTGCCAGCAGTGAATCGGGCAGGGGGCTTGTAGGCAATCAGCCCCAGCATTTT. Translating it yields CASSESGRGLVGNQPQHF.

The sample holds a few counts of this clonotype. The V gene is TRBV12-3 or TRBV12-4, the J gene TRBJ1-1; 7 bases align to TRBD1. The V gene end was trimmed by 7 bases and the J gene end by 2 bases; junction bases not matched to a gene: 7. The length of the CDR3 is 14 residues. This CDR3 is CASNSDRRNTEAFF. In nucleotides, the CDR3 is TGTGCCAGCAACTCGGACAGGCGTAACACTGAAGCTTTCTTT.

This clonotype showed up many times. The rearrangement links TRBV11-2 to TRBJ2-5; D is perhaps TRBD1 or TRBD2 (6 bases each). Germline lookup yields CDR1 SGHAT and CDR2 FQNNGV. Deletions cut 0 bases from V and 4 bases from J, with 9 bases between. The CDR3 contains 14 residues. As DNA, the CDR3 is TGTGCCAGCAGCTTAGATGGGGGGCGAGAGACCCAGTACTTC. Translation gives CASSLDGGRETQYF. The variable domain in full, with the rest retrieved from reference TRBV11-2 and TRBJ2-5, is EAGVAQSPRYKIIEKRQSVAFWCNPISGHATLYWYQQILGQGPKLLIQFQNNGVVDDSQLPKDRFSAERLKGVDSTLKIQPAKLEDSAVYLCASSLDGGRETQYFGPGTRLLVL.

This clonotype came up many times. The chain couples TRBV20-1 to TRBJ2-5, with a possible D match to TRBD1 (6 bases). The CDR3 runs to 13 residues. The germline V gene encodes CDR1 DFQATT and CDR2 SNEGSKA (reference sequence). Deletions cut 1 base from V and 5 bases from J, with 11 bases between. The CDR3 spells CSARVARGETQYF. The DNA for the CDR3 is TGCAGTGCTAGAGTGGCGAGGGGGGAGACCCAGTACTTC.

This clonotype was recorded a few times. The chain uses TRBV20-1 and TRBJ1-5; a possible D gene is TRBD1 (5 bases). Trimming shortened V by 2 bases and J by 5 bases, and 13 bases separated the two germline ends. In germline, CDR1 is DFQATT, CDR2 SNEGSKA (reference sequence). The CDR3 contains 14 residues. CDR3: CSARRGIFDQPQHF. CDR3 nucleotides: TGCAGTGCTAGAAGGGGCATTTTCGATCAGCCCCAGCATTTT.